This T cell receptor beta chain is from a study of cytomegalovirus exposure and HLA in healthy donors. TCRdb's table, derived via immunoSEQ multiplex PCR, lists solely in-frame clones and lacks some. Here the sample spans about 330,000 clones, 86% being singletons. This clone has just a few counts. The germline gives CDR1 MNHEY, CDR2 SVGAGI. With 9 bases clipped from V and 0 bases from J, the junction kept 10 bases outside the gene matches. CDR3 size: 15 residues. The sample taken for sequencing was PBMCs. The V call is TRBV6-5, the J call TRBJ2-7, with 8 bases identical to TRBD2. This clonotype was sampled from a woman aged 18-29 years in good health and CMV-seronegative. The chain's CDR3 is CASSNIGTSSYEQYF. The CDR3, as DNA: TGTGCCAGTTCCAACATCGGGACTAGCTCCTACGAGCAGTACTTC.